These 11 T cell receptor beta chains share one sample of origin, sequenced in a study of T cells in Graves' hyperthyroidism and ophthalmopathy (dated by TCRdb to the late 2010s). The library was obtained by multiplex PCR. TCRdb shows the sequencer as Illumina HiSeq 2000. TCR beta CDR3 regions were amplified from RNA transcripts. For the first round of RT-PCR on the TCR CDR3, the HTBI primer set was used together with the Qiagen OneStep RT-PCR kit. The public sequencing data were trimmed at Q25 with fastp and processed into clonotypes with MiXCR by TCRdb, which kept only in-frame beta chains. Every distinct CDR3 protein forms one entry, paired with its most common genes and DNA. The sample has around 620,000 distinct CDR3 sequences on record, 12% to 15% of them singletons. In total, the top ten clones hold approximately 6.4% of the sample. The specimen sequenced was blood. Receptors were obtained from a woman aged 18 to 35 with Graves' ophthalmopathy.

There are many counts of this clonotype. The chain joins TRBV7-8 to TRBJ2-2; 7 bases are shared with TRBD1. This CDR3 comprises 15 residues. V was clipped by 4 bases and J by 6 bases; unmatched bases: 8. CDR1 is SGHVS, CDR2 FQNEAQ, per germline. CDR3 sequence reads: CASSSTGNVPGELFF. The CDR3 nucleotides read TGTGCCAGCAGCTCGACAGGGAATGTTCCCGGGGAGCTGTTTTTT.

This clonotype was counted at least ten times. The V gene is TRBV20-1, the J gene TRBJ1-1; TRBD1 agrees at 10 bases. This CDR3 comprises 14 residues. V lost 6 bases, J lost 4 bases, and 8 bases stayed unmatched. CDR1 and CDR2 from the germline V gene are DFQATT and SNEGSKA (reference sequence). In DNA form, the CDR3 reads TGCAGTGCGCCTCGGACAGGGGGAGGCACTGAAGCTTTCTTT. Residues: CSAPRTGGGTEAFF.

The chain uses TRBV4-2 and TRBJ2-6, with D tentatively TRBD1 (5 bases). V dropped 2 bases and J dropped 1 base, with 21 bases sitting between them. The CDR3 spans 20 residues. From germline, CDR1 is LGHNA and CDR2 YNFKEQ. CDR3 loop: CASSQYLNRNIKSGANVLTF. The CDR3 DNA follows: TGTGCCAGCAGCCAATACCTTAACAGGAATATAAAATCTGGGGCCAACGTCCTGACTTTC.

On this clonotype itself: A read error may be the cause here, since a much bigger clone is one base away. This rearrangement joins TRBV5-1 to TRBJ1-1; D is undetermined. The V gene's germline CDR1 is SGHRS and CDR2 YFSETQ. This CDR3 comprises 16 residues. The CDR3 here is CASSLVGYRKNAEAFF. CDR3 coding DNA: TGCGCCAGCAGCTTGGTAGGCTACCGAAAGAACGCTGAAGCTTTCTTT.

Ten or more counts support this clonotype. This rearrangement joins TRBV11-3 to TRBJ2-7, with D uncertain. This CDR3 is built from 15 residues. V was pared by 6 bases and J by 7 bases, with 22 bases between. Germline values: CDR1 SGHNT, CDR2 YENEEA. In DNA form, the CDR3 reads TGTGCCAGCAGTCTTGGACCCGCTAACCCCTTGGAGCAGTACTTC. Protein product: CASSLGPANPLEQYF.

This sequence joins TRBV4-1 and TRBJ1-6; no clear D gene. CDR3 length equals 15 residues. V was trimmed by 1 base and J by 5 bases, leaving 9 bases between them. Germline values: CDR1 MGHRA, CDR2 YSYEKL. As DNA, the CDR3 is TGCGCCAGCAGCCAAGCAGCGACCGATAATTCACCCCTCCACTTT. Translation gives CASSQAATDNSPLHF.

In this sample, this clonotype turned up many times. The chain combines TRBV28 with TRBJ2-1; 9 nucleotides align to TRBD2. Germline loops: CDR1 MDHEN, CDR2 SYDVKM. J lost 4 bases, V lost 3 bases, and 10 bases had no gene match. The length of the CDR3 is 17 residues. CDR3 amino acids: CASSLEGALAGYNEQFF. DNA for the CDR3: TGTGCCAGCAGTTTGGAGGGGGCACTAGCGGGTTACAATGAGCAGTTCTTC.

This clonotype was detected many times. This chain links TRBV7-2 with TRBJ1-3; D might be TRBD1 (6 bases). The germline gives CDR1 SGHTA, CDR2 FQGNSA. This CDR3 has 17 amino acids. The V and J ends lost 5 bases and 1 base respectively, with 18 bases between them. DNA of the CDR3: TGTGCCAGCAGCAAGACCCCGCAGGGGATTTCTGGAAACACCATATATTTT. It translates to CASSKTPQGISGNTIYF. Variable domain in full (rest from reference TRBV7-2 and TRBJ1-3): GAGVSQSPSNKVTEKGKDVELRCDPISGHTALYWYRQSLGQGLEFLIYFQGNSAPDKSGLPSDRFSAERTGGSVSTLTIQRTQQEDSAVYLCASSKTPQGISGNTIYFGEGSWLTVV.

In its sample, this clonotype was seen a few times. The rearrangement joins TRBV29-1 to TRBJ2-7; D call uncertain. Germline V gene data show CDR1 as SQVTM and CDR2 as ANQGSEA. Trimming removed 7 bases at V and 0 bases at J, with 7 bases between. The CDR3 sequence is 11 residues long. CDR3 in amino acids: CSGLFSYEQYF. The CDR3 DNA reads as TGCAGCGGCCTTTTCTCCTACGAGCAGTACTTC.

This clonotype was seen at least ten times. V gene TRBV5-5 combines with J gene TRBJ1-5; 8 bases are a match to TRBD1. V shed 1 base, J shed 4 bases, and the junction held 10 bases outside the gene matches. This CDR3 is built from 17 residues. Germline-derived CDR1 and CDR2 are SGHKS and YYEKEE (reference sequence). CDR3 bases: TGTGCCAGCAGCTTGCGTCAGGGGGCCCCAGGGAATCAGCCCCAGCATTTT. Its translation: CASSLRQGAPGNQPQHF.

Notes on this clonotype: The CDR3 end shows no conserved phenylalanine or tryptophan, and so a read error is likely. The V call is TRBV12-5, the J call TRBJ2-3, with D perhaps matching TRBD2 (6 bases). In germline, CDR1 is LGHNT, CDR2 FRNRAP. With 2 bases removed from V and 2 bases from J, the gap between germline ends came to 17 bases. There are 17 residues in the CDR3. Here the CDR3 DNA reads TGTGCTAGTGGTTTGTTCCCGGGGGTACTAGCCACAGATACGCAGTATTCT. It yields the protein CASGLFPGVLATDTQYS.